These T cell receptor beta chains were read from a single sample in a study of OX40 agonist ivuxolimab in advanced cancers. Measured with immunoSEQ multiplex PCR; TCRdb has only the in-frame clones, and not every one. The sample lists tens of thousands of clones; roughly 90% were seen once. This sample comprised CD4+ or CD8+ T cells sorted from blood, obtained in a trial of the OX40 agonist ivuxolimab. All receptors come from an adult with an advanced solid tumor such as melanoma, head and neck, liver or kidney cancer. Each CDR3 is given with its conserved first and last residue. Fields, in order: J gene, V gene, D gene, clone size, CDR3 DNA, CDR3 protein. D genes are given only for firm matches. Only some rows state a clone size, as once, few, many or a class for expanded clones.

J gene: TRBJ2-7
V gene: TRBV5-4
D gene: .
clone size: .
CDR3 DNA: TGTGCCAGCAGCCCGCCGGGACCGTATTACGAGCAGTACTTC
CDR3 protein: CASSPPGPYYEQYF

J gene: TRBJ2-1
V gene: TRBV5-1
D gene: TRBD1
clone size: .
CDR3 DNA: TGCGCCAGCAGCCTGGGACAGGGGGCGGCTTACAATGAGCAGTTCTTC
CDR3 protein: CASSLGQGAAYNEQFF

J gene: TRBJ2-7
V gene: TRBV6-5
D gene: TRBD2
clone size: .
CDR3 DNA: TGTGCCAGCAGTTACTCGCGGACTAGCACCCAGCAGTACTTC
CDR3 protein: CASSYSRTSTQQYF

J gene: TRBJ2-3
V gene: TRBV10-1
D gene: .
clone size: .
CDR3 DNA: TGCGCCAGCTCCGCTGGGTCTCCCGATACGCAGTATTTT
CDR3 protein: CASSAGSPDTQYF

J gene: TRBJ2-2
V gene: TRBV18
D gene: TRBD2
clone size: .
CDR3 DNA: TGTGCCAGCTCACCACCGGGGGGGATCACCGGGGAGCTGTTTTTT
CDR3 protein: CASSPPGGITGELFF

J gene: TRBJ2-7
V gene: TRBV10-3
D gene: TRBD1
clone size: .
CDR3 DNA: TGTGCCATCAGATCCGGGACAGGGGACTACGAGCAGTACTTC
CDR3 protein: CAIRSGTGDYEQYF

J gene: TRBJ2-1
V gene: TRBV7-2
D gene: .
clone size: .
CDR3 DNA: TGTGCCAGCAGCTCGAGCGGAGGGGCGATAGGGCAGTTCTTC
CDR3 protein: CASSSSGGAIGQFF

J gene: TRBJ1-4
V gene: TRBV28
D gene: .
clone size: .
CDR3 DNA: TGTGCCAGCAGTACCCGAGGGGGGGATGAAAAACTGTTTTTT
CDR3 protein: CASSTRGGDEKLFF

J gene: TRBJ2-7
V gene: TRBV27
D gene: .
clone size: .
CDR3 DNA: TGTGCCAGCAGTTTATCGCCGCCGGGAGCCTACGAGCAGTACTTC
CDR3 protein: CASSLSPPGAYEQYF

J gene: TRBJ2-6
V gene: TRBV10-3
D gene: TRBD1
clone size: .
CDR3 DNA: TGTGCCATCAGACCCGGACAGGGGACACCCTCTGGGGACTCTGGGGCCAACGTCCTGACTTTC
CDR3 protein: CAIRPGQGTPSGDSGANVLTF

J gene: TRBJ1-1
V gene: TRBV7-9
D gene: .
clone size: .
CDR3 DNA: TGTGCCAGCAGCTTTTCCTCTTCCGACTGGAACACTGAAGCTTTCTTT
CDR3 protein: CASSFSSSDWNTEAFF

J gene: TRBJ2-5
V gene: TRBV7-2
D gene: TRBD1
clone size: few
CDR3 DNA: TGTGCCAGCAGCTTAGAACAGGGGGAAGAGACCCAGTACTTC
CDR3 protein: CASSLEQGEETQYF

J gene: TRBJ1-5
V gene: TRBV28
D gene: .
clone size: .
CDR3 DNA: TGTGCCAGCAGTTTGTCAGGGGCAAGAGTGGGAGAACCCCAGCATTTT
CDR3 protein: CASSLSGARVGEPQHF

J gene: TRBJ2-7
V gene: TRBV5-1
D gene: .
clone size: once
CDR3 DNA: TGCGCCAGCAGTTCCGCAGATCCCTACGAGCAGTACTTC
CDR3 protein: CASSSADPYEQYF

J gene: TRBJ1-2
V gene: TRBV16
D gene: .
clone size: .
CDR3 DNA: TGTGCCAGCAGCCAAGATTCGGCGGGACGGACAAAAGCTGACTATGGCTACACCTTC
CDR3 protein: CASSQDSAGRTKADYGYTF

J gene: TRBJ2-7
V gene: TRBV19
D gene: .
clone size: .
CDR3 DNA: TGTGCCAGTAGTACGGGCAGGGAAGCTTACGAGCAGTACTTC
CDR3 protein: CASSTGREAYEQYF

J gene: TRBJ1-4
V gene: TRBV14
D gene: .
clone size: .
CDR3 DNA: TGTGCCAGCAGCCAAGTCAGAAGAGCACTGTTTTTT
CDR3 protein: CASSQVRRALFF

J gene: TRBJ2-2
V gene: TRBV2
D gene: .
clone size: .
CDR3 DNA: TGTGCCAGCACCAGAAGGTCACAGGGTCTTAACACCGGGGAGCTGTTTTTT
CDR3 protein: CASTRRSQGLNTGELFF

J gene: TRBJ1-1
V gene: TRBV19
D gene: .
clone size: .
CDR3 DNA: TGTGCCAGTAGTATAGGGGGGGCGGACACTGAAGCTTTCTTT
CDR3 protein: CASSIGGADTEAFF

J gene: TRBJ2-5
V gene: TRBV7-9
D gene: .
clone size: .
CDR3 DNA: TGTGCCAGCAGTCGAGGGCTACAAGAGACCCAGTACTTC
CDR3 protein: CASSRGLQETQYF

J gene: TRBJ1-4
V gene: TRBV28
D gene: TRBD1
clone size: .
CDR3 DNA: TGTGCCAGCAGTCGACAGGGAATTGTTAATGAAAAACTGTTTTTT
CDR3 protein: CASSRQGIVNEKLFF

J gene: TRBJ2-3
V gene: TRBV30
D gene: .
clone size: .
CDR3 DNA: TGTGCCTGGAGTTCAGAGGTCTCCACAGATACGCAGTATTTT
CDR3 protein: CAWSSEVSTDTQYF

J gene: TRBJ2-7
V gene: TRBV29-1
D gene: .
clone size: .
CDR3 DNA: TGCAGCGTAGAAAGGGCCGGCTCCTACGAGCAGTACTTC
CDR3 protein: CSVERAGSYEQYF

J gene: TRBJ1-3
V gene: TRBV25-1
D gene: TRBD1
clone size: .
CDR3 DNA: TGTGCCAGCAGCGTAATGGGGGGACAGCTCTCTGGAAACACCATATATTTT
CDR3 protein: CASSVMGGQLSGNTIYF

J gene: TRBJ2-5
V gene: TRBV2
D gene: TRBD2
clone size: .
CDR3 DNA: TGTGCCAGCAGTGAACTGAGCGGGGTTGTGGAGACCCAGTACTTC
CDR3 protein: CASSELSGVVETQYF

J gene: TRBJ2-7
V gene: TRBV19
D gene: .
clone size: .
CDR3 DNA: TGTGCCAGTAGTATAGATCAAGGAGGACGGCAGTACTTC
CDR3 protein: CASSIDQGGRQYF

J gene: TRBJ1-3
V gene: TRBV6-5
D gene: .
clone size: .
CDR3 DNA: TGTGCCAGCAGTTACTCGTATGGGTCTGGAAACACCATATATTTT
CDR3 protein: CASSYSYGSGNTIYF

J gene: TRBJ2-5
V gene: TRBV2
D gene: .
clone size: once
CDR3 DNA: TGTGCCAGCAGTGCCTGGGGCAACCAAGAGACCCAGTACTTC
CDR3 protein: CASSAWGNQETQYF

J gene: TRBJ2-7
V gene: TRBV28
D gene: TRBD2
clone size: .
CDR3 DNA: TGTGCCAGCAGTTCGGGAGCGGGAGGGCCGGGGGAGCAGTACTTC
CDR3 protein: CASSSGAGGPGEQYF

J gene: TRBJ1-1
V gene: TRBV19
D gene: .
clone size: .
CDR3 DNA: TGTGCCAGTGACCCGGGAAGTACTGAAGCTTTCTTT
CDR3 protein: CASDPGSTEAFF

J gene: TRBJ1-1
V gene: TRBV5-6
D gene: TRBD1
clone size: once
CDR3 DNA: TGTGCCAGCAGCTTCGGGACAGCCAACAGTGAAGCTTTCTTT
CDR3 protein: CASSFGTANSEAFF

J gene: TRBJ1-1
V gene: TRBV30
D gene: .
clone size: .
CDR3 DNA: TGTGCCTCGAGCCCCGGGAGTAACACTGAAGCTTTCTTT
CDR3 protein: CASSPGSNTEAFF

J gene: TRBJ2-3
V gene: TRBV5-1
D gene: .
clone size: .
CDR3 DNA: TGCGCCAGCAGCTTGGCGACACTTAGCACAGATACGCAGTATTTT
CDR3 protein: CASSLATLSTDTQYF

J gene: TRBJ1-5
V gene: TRBV10-2
D gene: .
clone size: .
CDR3 DNA: TGCGCCAGCAGTGAGTCCGGCGCCGCCTGGCAGCCCCAGCATTTT
CDR3 protein: CASSESGAAWQPQHF

J gene: TRBJ1-1
V gene: TRBV27
D gene: .
clone size: .
CDR3 DNA: TGTGCCAGCAGTTTGGAGGGGGTGACTGAAGCTTTCTTT
CDR3 protein: CASSLEGVTEAFF

J gene: TRBJ2-4
V gene: TRBV18
D gene: .
clone size: .
CDR3 DNA: TGTGCCAGCTCACCTCTTGCTGGGCAGCTAGCCAAAAACATTCAGTACTTC
CDR3 protein: CASSPLAGQLAKNIQYF

J gene: TRBJ2-1
V gene: TRBV5-1
D gene: TRBD2
clone size: .
CDR3 DNA: TGCGCCAGCCAGACTAGCGGGGGGGCAAATGAGCAGTTCTTC
CDR3 protein: CASQTSGGANEQFF

J gene: TRBJ1-4
V gene: TRBV5-4
D gene: .
clone size: .
CDR3 DNA: TGTGCCAGCAGCTCAACCGGGGGTGAAAAACTGTTTTTT
CDR3 protein: CASSSTGGEKLFF

J gene: TRBJ2-3
V gene: TRBV10-3
D gene: .
clone size: .
CDR3 DNA: TGTGCCATTCAGGAAGCTACTAGCACAGATACGCAGTATTTT
CDR3 protein: CAIQEATSTDTQYF

J gene: TRBJ2-6
V gene: TRBV9
D gene: .
clone size: .
CDR3 DNA: TGTGCCAGCAGCGTACATCAGGGGAGCTCTGGGGCCAACGTCCTGACTTTC
CDR3 protein: CASSVHQGSSGANVLTF

J gene: TRBJ1-2
V gene: TRBV6-6
D gene: .
clone size: .
CDR3 DNA: TGTGCCAGCAAATTGGGGAACTATGGCTACACCTTC
CDR3 protein: CASKLGNYGYTF

J gene: TRBJ2-1
V gene: TRBV11-3
D gene: .
clone size: .
CDR3 DNA: TGTGCCAGCAGCTTAAGTCCTCTCGAGCGGTACAATGAGCAGTTCTTC
CDR3 protein: CASSLSPLERYNEQFF

J gene: TRBJ2-7
V gene: TRBV6-1
D gene: TRBD2
clone size: .
CDR3 DNA: TGTGCCAGCAGGATAGGACTAGCGGGGGTTGGCGAGCAGTACTTC
CDR3 protein: CASRIGLAGVGEQYF

J gene: TRBJ2-7
V gene: TRBV28
D gene: TRBD2
clone size: .
CDR3 DNA: TGTGCCAGCAGTCCACGCGGGACTAACTACGAGCAGTACTTC
CDR3 protein: CASSPRGTNYEQYF

J gene: TRBJ2-1
V gene: TRBV11-2
D gene: TRBD1
clone size: .
CDR3 DNA: TGTGCCAGCAGCTTAGTGTGGACAGGGGGCGATGAGCAGTTCTTC
CDR3 protein: CASSLVWTGGDEQFF

J gene: TRBJ1-1
V gene: TRBV28
D gene: .
clone size: .
CDR3 DNA: TGTGCCAGCAGTTCAACACAGGGTCACACTGAAGCTTTCTTT
CDR3 protein: CASSSTQGHTEAFF

J gene: TRBJ2-7
V gene: TRBV4-2
D gene: TRBD2
clone size: .
CDR3 DNA: TGTGCCAGCAGCCAAGATCTGGTAGCGGGAGGTGGCAAGCAGTACTTC
CDR3 protein: CASSQDLVAGGGKQYF

J gene: TRBJ2-3
V gene: TRBV5-4
D gene: TRBD2
clone size: .
CDR3 DNA: TGTGCCAGCAGCTTTTGGACTAGCGGGAGGACAGATACGCAGTATTTT
CDR3 protein: CASSFWTSGRTDTQYF

J gene: TRBJ2-7
V gene: TRBV7-6
D gene: TRBD2
clone size: .
CDR3 DNA: TGTGCCAGCAGCGCTGGGACTAGTGTCGAGCAGTACTTC
CDR3 protein: CASSAGTSVEQYF

J gene: TRBJ1-2
V gene: TRBV4-1
D gene: TRBD1
clone size: .
CDR3 DNA: TGCGCCAGCAGCCATGCAGGGGGGACTGGCTACACCTTC
CDR3 protein: CASSHAGGTGYTF

J gene: TRBJ2-7
V gene: TRBV5-1
D gene: TRBD2
clone size: .
CDR3 DNA: TGCGCCAGCAGCCTCGGAGCAGGGACTAGCACCACCTACGAGCAGTACTTC
CDR3 protein: CASSLGAGTSTTYEQYF

J gene: TRBJ2-7
V gene: TRBV19
D gene: .
clone size: .
CDR3 DNA: TGTGCCAGTAGTATAGGAGGTGTGGGCCAGCAGTACTTC
CDR3 protein: CASSIGGVGQQYF

J gene: TRBJ2-6
V gene: TRBV5-1
D gene: TRBD1
clone size: .
CDR3 DNA: TGCGCCAGCAGATCACAGGGGGCTGGGGCCAACGTCCTGACTTTC
CDR3 protein: CASRSQGAGANVLTF

J gene: TRBJ1-1
V gene: TRBV10-3
D gene: .
clone size: .
CDR3 DNA: TGTGCCATCAAGGGGCGGAATGAGAACACTGAAGCTTTCTTT
CDR3 protein: CAIKGRNENTEAFF

J gene: TRBJ2-7
V gene: TRBV5-4
D gene: TRBD1
clone size: .
CDR3 DNA: TGTGCCAGCAGCTTGGGACAGGGCCCCTACGAGCAGTACTTC
CDR3 protein: CASSLGQGPYEQYF

J gene: TRBJ2-7
V gene: TRBV28
D gene: TRBD1
clone size: .
CDR3 DNA: TGTGCCAGCAGTTTATTTTCACAGGGGTTAGGATGGCAGTACTTC
CDR3 protein: CASSLFSQGLGWQYF

J gene: TRBJ2-5
V gene: TRBV6-5
D gene: .
clone size: .
CDR3 DNA: TGTGCCAGCAGTTACGGTCAGGTCGGGGAGACCCAGTACTTC
CDR3 protein: CASSYGQVGETQYF

J gene: TRBJ2-5
V gene: TRBV9
D gene: .
clone size: .
CDR3 DNA: TGTGCCAGCAGGAGAGGGACTTCTGGGACCCAGTACTTC
CDR3 protein: CASRRGTSGTQYF